This T cell receptor beta chain comes out of a study of T-cell memory formation after mild COVID-19. The V gene lost 2 bases and the J gene lost 1 base, with 11 bases spanning the gap. This CDR3 spans 15 amino acids. Germline assignment: CDR1 MNHNY and CDR2 SVGAGI (reference sequence). In TCRdb, the 5' RACE reads were re-called with MiXCR into one record per CDR3 protein. The table lists roughly 600,000 distinct CDR3 sequences, around 17% of them singletons, with about 12% in the top ten. This TCR was sampled from an adult woman who had mild COVID-19 (a few samples of this study predate the infection). Cell type and time point are not known. Sequencing used PBMCs or a T cell subset sorted from them (not recorded which). The chain carries TRBV6-6 and TRBJ1-1; D is undetermined. This CDR3 reads CASSYARGRNTEAFF. As DNA, the CDR3 is TGTGCCAGCAGTTACGCCCGGGGTAGGAACACTGAAGCTTTCTTT.